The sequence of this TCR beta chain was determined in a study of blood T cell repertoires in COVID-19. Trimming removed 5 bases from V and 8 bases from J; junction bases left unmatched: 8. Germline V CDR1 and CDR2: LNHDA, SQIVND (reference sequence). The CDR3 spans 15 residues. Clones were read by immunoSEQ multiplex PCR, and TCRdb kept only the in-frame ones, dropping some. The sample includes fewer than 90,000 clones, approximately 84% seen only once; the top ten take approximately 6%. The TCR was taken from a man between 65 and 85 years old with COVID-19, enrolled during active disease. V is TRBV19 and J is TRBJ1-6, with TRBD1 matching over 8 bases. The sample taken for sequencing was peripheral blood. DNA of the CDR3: TGTGCCAGTAGTTCAGGACAGGGTTTTGATTCACCCCTCCACTTT. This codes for CASSSGQGFDSPLHF. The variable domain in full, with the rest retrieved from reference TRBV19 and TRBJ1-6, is DGGITQSPKYLFRKEGQNVTLSCEQNLNHDAMYWYRQDPGQGLRLIYYSQIVNDFQKGDIAEGYSVSREKKESFPLTVTSAQKNPTAFYLCASSSGQGFDSPLHFGNGTRLTVT.